What follows are 19 T cell receptor beta chains derived from one specimen sequenced in a study of shared clonotypes between healthy human individuals. Repertoires were generated with immunoSEQ multiplex PCR, while TCRdb's copy carries only in-frame clones and drops some. The sample lists hundreds of thousands of clones; less than 98% were seen once. The specimen sequenced was naive CD4+ T cells sorted from blood. Subset of the sample: CD45RA+ positively selected. These receptors were collected from a woman aged 30 to 39 in good health.

This chain uses TRBV11-2 with TRBJ1-1, with 10 nucleotides matching TRBD1. The CDR3 contains 16 residues. The ends lost 3 bases at V and 4 bases at J; junction bases unmatched: 8. Germline V CDR1 and CDR2: SGHAT, FQNNGV. CDR3 bases: TGTGCCAGCAGCTTTTACGGGACAGGGGCGAGCACTGAAGCTTTCTTT. Translation: CASSFYGTGASTEAFF.

The chain links TRBV6-1 to TRBJ1-4; unclear D gene. Germline values: CDR1 MNHNS, CDR2 SASEGT. Deletions cut 7 bases from V and 0 bases from J, with 12 bases between. The length of the CDR3 is 15 residues. CDR3 coding DNA: TGTGCCAGCACAAGGACGGATGCAACTAATGAAAAACTGTTTTTT. Protein sequence: CASTRTDATNEKLFF.

This chain uses TRBV6-6 with TRBJ2-5; D may match TRBD1 or TRBD2 (5 bases each). Gene TRBJ2-7 matches the end of the DNA better, so the J call may be wrong. CDR1 and CDR2 from the germline V gene are MNHNY and SVGAGI (reference sequence). CDR3 length: 12 residues. The CDR3 loop is CASSGGSYEQYF. In DNA, the CDR3 is TGTGCCAGCAGTGGGGGATCCTACGAGCAGTACTTC.

The V call is TRBV5-1, the J call TRBJ2-3; 7 bases are shared with TRBD2. The ends lost 1 base at V and 6 bases at J; junction bases unmatched: 11. The CDR3 is made up of 16 amino acids. The germline CDR1 and CDR2 sequences are SGHRS and YFSETQ. The DNA for the CDR3 is TGCGCCAGCAGCTTGATCGATCTAGCGGAAGGGGATACGCAGTATTTT. The encoded protein is CASSLIDLAEGDTQYF.

The gene calls are TRBV9 and TRBJ1-3, with no clear D. The V end was cut by 1 base, the J end by 3 bases, with 5 bases between. The CDR3 sequence is 13 residues long. Germline values: CDR1 SGDLS, CDR2 YYNGEE. As DNA, the CDR3 is TGTGCCAGCAGCGTAATGGGTGGAAACACCATATATTTT. Its translation is CASSVMGGNTIYF.

The chain combines TRBV13 with TRBJ2-7; TRBD2 aligns across 8 bases. Germline CDR1 is PRHDT and CDR2 is FYEKMQ (reference sequence). The CDR3 is 14 amino acids. V shed 2 bases and J 7 bases; nucleotides not matched to a gene: 7. The DNA for the CDR3 is TGTGCCAGCAGCTTACTGGATAGCGGGACGGAGCAGTACTTC. This translates into CASSLLDSGTEQYF.

CDR3 DNA sequence: TGTGCCAGCAGTTTGGCCCAGGGACTCTACGAGCAGTACTTC. Encoded protein: CASSLAQGLYEQYF. The rearrangement uses TRBV28 and TRBJ2-5, with a possible D match to TRBD2 (6 bases). TRBJ2-7 matches the DNA end more closely, so the J call is doubtful. Germline CDR1 MDHEN, CDR2 SYDVKM. This CDR3 contains 14 residues.

The V gene is TRBV7-9, the J gene TRBJ2-1; TRBD2 aligns across 7 bases. CDR3 length: 15 amino acids. The germline V gene encodes CDR1 SEHNR and CDR2 FQNEAQ (reference sequence). After removal of 3 bases from V and 5 bases from J, the junction contained 7 bases not matched to a gene. CDR3 in amino acids: CASSLRASGNNEQFF. DNA for the CDR3: TGTGCCAGCAGCTTGCGGGCTAGCGGCAACAATGAGCAGTTCTTC. The full variable domain, its missing parts supplied by reference TRBV7-9 and TRBJ2-1, is DTGVSQNPRHKITKRGQNVTFRCDPISEHNRLYWYRQTLGQGPEFLTYFQNEAQLEKSRLLSDRFSAERPKGSFSTLEIQRTEQGDSAMYLCASSLRASGNNEQFFGPGTRLTVL.

The chain joins TRBV5-1 to TRBJ2-7; D is ambiguous. This CDR3 has 13 amino acids. V shed 2 bases and J shed 2 bases, with 8 bases lying between them. Germline V lookup: CDR1 SGHRS, CDR2 YFSETQ. The CDR3 loop is CASSFGRTYEQYF. The DNA for the CDR3 is TGCGCCAGCAGCTTCGGCAGGACCTACGAGCAGTACTTC. Combining the CDR3 with reference TRBV5-1 and TRBJ2-7 gives the whole variable domain KAGVTQTPRYLIKTRGQQVTLSCSPISGHRSVSWYQQTPGQGLQFLFEYFSETQRNKGNFPGRFSGRQFSNSRSEMNVSTLELGDSALYLCASSFGRTYEQYFGPGTRLTVT.

The genes are TRBV29-1 and TRBJ2-1; 8 bases are a match to TRBD1. The CDR3 is 14 amino acids. CDR1 and CDR2 (germline): SQVTM, ANQGSEA. V lost 6 bases to trimming and J lost 4 bases; unmatched junction nucleotides: 8. This chain's CDR3 is CSVSPGQGYNEQFF. The CDR3 nucleotides read TGCAGCGTGTCTCCCGGACAGGGATACAATGAGCAGTTCTTC.

The V call is TRBV5-1, the J call TRBJ2-2, with TRBD2 identical over 7 bases. The germline V gene has CDR1 SGHRS and CDR2 YFSETQ. The CDR3 has 15 amino acids. J lost 3 bases, V lost 6 bases, and 8 bases had no gene match. Here the CDR3 DNA reads TGCGCCAGCACCTGGGCGGGAGTAGACACCGGGGAGCTGTTTTTT. This gives the protein CASTWAGVDTGELFF.

This chain uses TRBV28 with TRBJ1-1; TRBD1 might be the D (5 bases). CDR3 size: 16 residues. Trimming cost V 5 bases and J 8 bases, with 24 bases left between them. Per the germline V gene, CDR1 is MDHEN and CDR2 is SYDVKM. The CDR3 here is CASSPGQGAIKNEAFF. Written as DNA, the CDR3 is TGTGCCAGCAGTCCCGGTCAAGGGGCTATCAAGAACGAAGCTTTCTTT.

The J gene is TRBJ2-5, the V gene TRBV2; 13 bases are shared with TRBD2. V gave up 8 bases and J gave up 5 bases; unmatched junction bases: 8. CDR1 is SNHLY and CDR2 is FYNNEI in the germline V gene. The CDR3 has 15 amino acids. Here the CDR3 reads CASGVGLAGVETQYF. The CDR3 DNA reads TGTGCCAGCGGGGTCGGACTAGCGGGAGTGGAGACCCAGTACTTC.

The rearrangement joins TRBV6-6 to TRBJ1-1; D is unresolved. Looked up from germline, CDR1 is MNHNY and CDR2 is SVGAGI (reference sequence). V dropped 2 bases and J dropped 1 base, with 11 bases sitting between them. This CDR3 spans 15 amino acids. The CDR3, as DNA: TGTGCCAGCAGTTACAGTCCGGGTACGAACACTGAAGCTTTCTTT. Protein product: CASSYSPGTNTEAFF.

The V gene is TRBV28, the J gene TRBJ1-2; D is possibly TRBD1 (5 bases). Germline loops: CDR1 MDHEN, CDR2 SYDVKM. The CDR3 spans 16 residues. Between the trimmed V and J ends, which lost 4 bases and 7 bases, there was a span of 22 bases. CDR3 sequence reads: CASSSSPGGVGIGYTF. The CDR3 nucleotides read TGTGCCAGCAGTTCCTCGCCGGGGGGAGTAGGGATTGGCTACACCTTC.

The rearrangement links TRBV5-1 to TRBJ2-7; 7 bases are shared with TRBD1. The CDR3 runs 13 residues. With V trimmed by 0 bases and J by 6 bases, 3 bases remained unmatched. Per germline, CDR1 SGHRS and CDR2 YFSETQ. The CDR3, as DNA: TGCGCCAGCAGCTTGGCATCAGGGGGCGAGCAGTACTTC. This codes for CASSLASGGEQYF. Full variable domain (remainder filled in from reference TRBV5-1 and TRBJ2-7): KAGVTQTPRYLIKTRGQQVTLSCSPISGHRSVSWYQQTPGQGLQFLFEYFSETQRNKGNFPGRFSGRQFSNSRSEMNVSTLELGDSALYLCASSLASGGEQYFGPGTRLTVT.

CDR3 region: CASSHDRDYNEQFF. DNA of the CDR3: TGTGCCAGCAGTCACGACCGGGACTACAATGAGCAGTTCTTC. The rearrangement joins TRBV6-5 to TRBJ2-1; D perhaps matches TRBD2 (5 bases). This CDR3 has 14 amino acids. Trimming pared 5 bases from V and 3 bases from J, leaving 11 bases between. In germline, CDR1 is MNHEY, CDR2 SVGAGI.

The chain has TRBV27 and TRBJ1-4; D gene uncertain. V lost 0 bases to trimming and J lost 0 bases, with 8 bases between them. CDR1 and CDR2 (germline): MNHEY, SMNVEV (reference sequence). CDR3 length equals 16 residues. The CDR3 sequence: CASSLSSVATNEKLFF. The CDR3 DNA reads as TGTGCCAGCAGTTTATCGTCAGTTGCAACTAATGAAAAACTGTTTTTT.

This chain joins TRBV4-1 and TRBJ2-1, with D perhaps matching TRBD1 (5 bases). CDR1 is MGHRA and CDR2 is YSYEKL in the germline V gene. The CDR3 totals 17 residues. Trimming cost V 0 bases and J 0 bases, with 12 bases left between them. This CDR3 is CASSQDGARSSYNEQFF. The CDR3 bases are TGCGCCAGCAGCCAAGATGGGGCACGGAGCTCCTACAATGAGCAGTTCTTC.